This T cell receptor (beta chain) was captured by sequencing in a study of identical twins. Study-level points and caveats: Diverse VJ usage suggested most zero-insertion clonotypes were not invariant T cells. The study reached conclusions through statistical analysis that was cross-sectional, not following the same donors. The degree of excess twin sharing was weaker in beta out-of-frame sequences. Abundant cord blood beta clonotypes carried fewer insertions; memory repertoires showed none.

TCRdb fed the 5' RACE reads into MiXCR, producing one record per CDR3 protein. Counted here are 1.5 million to 2 million distinct CDR3 sequences, about 32% occurring once; the ten biggest clones make up 0.27%. With 1 base clipped from V and 2 bases from J, the junction kept 4 bases outside the gene matches. CDR1 is SGHRS and CDR2 is YFSETQ in the germline V gene. The CDR3 contains 16 residues. This clonotype was observed at least ten times. Its target is unknown. This receptor was taken from a newborn girl in good health. The specimen sequenced was cord blood. The genes are TRBV5-1 and TRBJ2-3; TRBD2 matches at 10 bases. The CDR3 nucleotides are TGCGCCAGCAGCTTGACTAGCGGGGTTATCACAGATACGCAGTATTTT. Encoded protein: CASSLTSGVITDTQYF.